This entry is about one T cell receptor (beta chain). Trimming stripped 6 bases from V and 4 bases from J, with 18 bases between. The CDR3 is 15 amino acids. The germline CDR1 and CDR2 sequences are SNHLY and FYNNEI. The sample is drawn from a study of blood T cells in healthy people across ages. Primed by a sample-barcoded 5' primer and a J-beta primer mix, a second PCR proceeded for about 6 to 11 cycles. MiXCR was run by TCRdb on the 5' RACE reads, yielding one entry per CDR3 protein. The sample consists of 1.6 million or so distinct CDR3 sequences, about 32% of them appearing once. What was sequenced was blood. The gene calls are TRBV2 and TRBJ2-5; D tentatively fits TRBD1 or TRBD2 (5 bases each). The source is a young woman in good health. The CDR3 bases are TGTGCCAGCAGCCCGGGACCTTATGGAGGAGAGACCCAGTACTTC. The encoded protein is CASSPGPYGGETQYF.